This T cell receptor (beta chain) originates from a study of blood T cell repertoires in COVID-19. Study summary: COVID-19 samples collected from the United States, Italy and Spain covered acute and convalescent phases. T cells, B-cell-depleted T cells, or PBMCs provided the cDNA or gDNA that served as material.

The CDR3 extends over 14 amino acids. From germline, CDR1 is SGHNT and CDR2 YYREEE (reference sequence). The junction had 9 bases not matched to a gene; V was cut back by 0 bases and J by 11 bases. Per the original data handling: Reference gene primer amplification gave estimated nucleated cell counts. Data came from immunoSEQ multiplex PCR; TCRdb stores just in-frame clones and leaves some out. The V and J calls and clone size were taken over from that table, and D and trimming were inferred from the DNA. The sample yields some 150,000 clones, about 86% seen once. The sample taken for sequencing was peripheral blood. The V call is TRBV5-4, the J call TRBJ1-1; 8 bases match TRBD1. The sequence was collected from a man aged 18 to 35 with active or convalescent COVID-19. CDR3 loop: CASSLEGWTGSAFF. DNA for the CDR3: TGTGCCAGCAGCTTGGAGGGTTGGACAGGGAGTGCTTTCTTT. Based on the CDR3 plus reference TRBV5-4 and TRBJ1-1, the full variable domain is ETGVTQSPTHLIKTRGQQVTLRCSSQSGHNTVSWYQQALGQGPQFIFQYYREEENGRGNFPPRFSGLQFPNYSSELNVNALELDDSALYLCASSLEGWTGSAFFGQGTRLTVV.